The sequence of this TCR beta chain was determined in a study of OX40 agonist ivuxolimab in advanced cancers. Study-level results: CD8+ T cells (on average) carried more expanded clones than CD4+ T cells. CD4+ and CD8+ T cells in blood underwent clonal expansion by week 6 at 0.1 to 3.0 mg/kg.

Remarks on this clone: Its antigen is not known.

Sequenced by immunoSEQ multiplex PCR; TCRdb stores in-frame clones only, minus some. The sample has about 19,000 clones, over 70% seen once. V gave up 4 bases and J gave up 5 bases, with 17 bases separating them. The length of the CDR3 is 15 residues. Per the germline V gene, CDR1 is SEHNR and CDR2 is FQNEAQ (reference sequence). Sample: CD4+ or CD8+ T cells sorted from blood, taken in a trial of the OX40 agonist ivuxolimab. The receptor comes from an adult with an advanced solid tumor such as melanoma, head and neck, liver or kidney cancer. V gene TRBV7-9 combines with J gene TRBJ2-5, with D hard to call. CDR3 DNA: TGTGCCAGCAGCTCAAACTTCGAGGTAGGGGAGACCCAGTACTTC. This gives the protein CASSSNFEVGETQYF.